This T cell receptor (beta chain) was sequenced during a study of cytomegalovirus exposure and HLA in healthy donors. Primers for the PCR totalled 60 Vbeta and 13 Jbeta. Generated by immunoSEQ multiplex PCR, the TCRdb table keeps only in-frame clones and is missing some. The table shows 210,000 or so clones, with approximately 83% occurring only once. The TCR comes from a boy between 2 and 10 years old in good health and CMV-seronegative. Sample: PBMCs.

As DNA, the CDR3 is TGTGCCAGCAGTCCCCGGGGGGGCGCGAACTATGGCTACACCTTC. This sequence encodes CASSPRGGANYGYTF. The chain employs TRBV28 and TRBJ1-2, with D maybe TRBD1 (6 bases). Per the germline V gene, CDR1 is MDHEN and CDR2 is SYDVKM. CDR3 length: 15 amino acids. V lost 5 bases, J lost 2 bases, and 15 bases lay in between.